The 11 T cell receptor beta chains given below trace back to one sample, sequenced in a study of blood T cell repertoires in COVID-19. Only in-frame clones appear in the TCRdb table, and some are missing; sequencing was by immunoSEQ multiplex PCR. The sample shows around 46,000 clones, approximately 86% of them seen only once. Material: peripheral blood. Receptor source: a man aged 55-75 years with active or convalescent COVID-19.

V gene TRBV5-1 combines with J gene TRBJ1-6; TRBD1 aligns across 7 bases. The germline V gene has CDR1 SGHRS and CDR2 YFSETQ. V lost 0 bases to trimming and J lost 4 bases; unmatched junction nucleotides: 4. This CDR3 contains 16 residues. The CDR3 bases are TGCGCCAGCAGCTTGGGAAACAGGGGATATAATTCACCCCTCCACTTT. Protein: CASSLGNRGYNSPLHF.

The CDR3 here is CASREGGAGEQFF. The CDR3 DNA reads TGTGCCAGCAGGGAAGGGGGCGCTGGTGAGCAGTTCTTC. The chain joins TRBV28 to TRBJ2-1; 7 bases fit TRBD1. CDR1 and CDR2 (germline): MDHEN, SYDVKM. The V and J ends lost 6 bases and 9 bases, in that order; junction bases with no gene match: 8. CDR3 size: 13 residues.

V usage is TRBV6-2 or TRBV6-3 and J usage is TRBJ2-7; TRBD1 agrees at 7 bases. The CDR3 is made up of 14 amino acids. Germline CDR1 MNHEY, CDR2 SVGEGT. The ends lost 5 bases at V and 3 bases at J; junction bases unmatched: 7. The CDR3 nucleotides read TGTGCCAGCAGTGACACCGGGACAGTCTACGAGCAGTACTTC. Protein product: CASSDTGTVYEQYF.

The J gene is TRBJ1-2, the V gene TRBV30, with TRBD1 as a possible D gene (5 bases). The V gene lost 4 bases and the J gene lost 7 bases, with 19 bases spanning the gap. From germline, CDR1 is GTSNPN and CDR2 SVGIG (reference sequence). This CDR3 is built from 14 residues. Here the CDR3 reads CAWNAVRAMGGYTF. CDR3 DNA sequence: TGTGCCTGGAACGCCGTCAGGGCCATGGGTGGCTACACCTTC.

The rearrangement joins TRBV7-2 to TRBJ2-3; the match to TRBD1 covers 10 bases. Germline CDR1 is SGHTA and CDR2 is FQGNSA. Trimming at V came to 5 bases and at J to 2 bases, leaving 7 bases not matched to a gene. This CDR3 region has 16 residues. CDR3 DNA: TGTGCCAGCAGCCTCCTGGGGACAGGGGTCACAGATACGCAGTATTTT. Protein sequence: CASSLLGTGVTDTQYF. The variable domain in full, completed from reference TRBV7-2 and TRBJ2-3, reads GAGVSQSPSNKVTEKGKDVELRCDPISGHTALYWYRQSLGQGLEFLIYFQGNSAPDKSGLPSDRFSAERTGGSVSTLTIQRTQQEDSAVYLCASSLLGTGVTDTQYFGPGTRLTVL.

This clone appeared a few times. V usage is TRBV5-1 and J usage is TRBJ1-1; unclear D gene. The CDR3 totals 15 residues. From germline, CDR1 is SGHRS and CDR2 YFSETQ. Trimming took 5 bases from V and 1 from J, leaving 15 bases between them. The CDR3 is CASSRGGRSNTEAFF. In DNA, the CDR3 is TGCGCCAGCAGTCGAGGAGGACGGTCGAACACTGAAGCTTTCTTT.

This chain connects TRBV6-5 to TRBJ2-2, with 7 positions matching TRBD1. Germline CDR1 and CDR2: MNHEY and SVGAGI. Trimming cost V 7 bases and J 1 base; bases outside gene matches: 3. The CDR3 spans 14 residues. CDR3 in amino acids: CASTTGVNTGELFF. DNA for the CDR3: TGTGCCAGCACAACAGGGGTGAACACCGGGGAGCTGTTTTTT.

This clone has only one observation. The chain employs TRBV2 and TRBJ1-5; D call uncertain. CDR3 length: 14 residues. V was cut by 2 bases and J by 0 bases, with 5 bases left in between. CDR1 is SNHLY and CDR2 is FYNNEI in the germline V gene. CDR3 region: CASSETYSNQPQHF. DNA for the CDR3: TGTGCCAGCAGTGAAACATATAGCAATCAGCCCCAGCATTTT.

As DNA, the CDR3 is TGTGCCAGCAGCTCCCGGACAGGGTCTAGCACAGATACGCAGTATTTT. Protein product: CASSSRTGSSTDTQYF. The chain has TRBV5-4 and TRBJ2-3, with 8 bases identical to TRBD1. V lost 3 bases, J lost 0 bases, and 6 bases stayed unmatched. Per the germline V gene, CDR1 is SGHNT and CDR2 is YYREEE (reference sequence). The CDR3 sequence is 16 residues long.

The rearrangement joins TRBV3-1 (or the pseudogene TRBV3-2) to TRBJ2-7; the match to TRBD1 covers 7 bases. The V gene end was trimmed by 4 bases and the J gene end by 5 bases; junction bases not matched to a gene: 8. Per the germline V gene, CDR1 is LGHDT and CDR2 is YNNKEL (reference sequence). The CDR3 sequence is 14 residues long. CDR3: CASSPWDRSNEQYF. In DNA, the CDR3 is TGTGCCAGCAGCCCGTGGGACAGAAGTAACGAGCAGTACTTC.

This sequence joins TRBV11-2 and TRBJ1-2; TRBD1 might be the D (5 bases). Germline loops: CDR1 SGHAT, CDR2 FQNNGV. Trimming took 2 bases from V and 0 from J, leaving 13 bases between them. CDR3 length equals 16 residues. This CDR3 reads CASSLTLDSSNYGYTF. CDR3 DNA: TGTGCCAGCAGCTTAACCTTAGACAGCTCTAACTATGGCTACACCTTC. Full variable domain (rest looked up from reference TRBV11-2 and TRBJ1-2): EAGVAQSPRYKIIEKRQSVAFWCNPISGHATLYWYQQILGQGPKLLIQFQNNGVVDDSQLPKDRFSAERLKGVDSTLKIQPAKLEDSAVYLCASSLTLDSSNYGYTFGSGTRLTVV.